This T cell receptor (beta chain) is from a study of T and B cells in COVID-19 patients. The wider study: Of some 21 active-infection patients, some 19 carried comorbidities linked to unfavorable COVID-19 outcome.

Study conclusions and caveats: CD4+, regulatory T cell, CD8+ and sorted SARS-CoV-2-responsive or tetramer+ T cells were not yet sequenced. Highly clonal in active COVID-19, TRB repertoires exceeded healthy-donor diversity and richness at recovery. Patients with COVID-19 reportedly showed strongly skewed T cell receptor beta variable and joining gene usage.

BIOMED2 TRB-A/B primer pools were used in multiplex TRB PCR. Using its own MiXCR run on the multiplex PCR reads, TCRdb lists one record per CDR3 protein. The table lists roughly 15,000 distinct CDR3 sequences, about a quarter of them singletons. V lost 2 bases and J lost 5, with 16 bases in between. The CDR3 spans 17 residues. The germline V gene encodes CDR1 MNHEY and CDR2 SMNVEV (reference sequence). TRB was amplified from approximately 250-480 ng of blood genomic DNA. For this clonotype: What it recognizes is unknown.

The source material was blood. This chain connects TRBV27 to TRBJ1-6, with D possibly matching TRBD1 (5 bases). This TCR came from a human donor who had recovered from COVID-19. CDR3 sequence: CASSLIPGGSDNSPLHF. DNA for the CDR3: TGTGCCAGCAGTTTAATCCCCGGGGGTTCCGATAATTCACCCCTCCACTTT.